One and the same sample provided the 22 T cell receptor beta chains below, sequenced in a study of post-analysis software for immune sequencing data. Study findings and constraints: The five TRBV segments detected at higher frequency in patients than in controls included TRBV5-6, TRBV5-1 and TRBV20-1.

Antigen specificity for these receptors is unknown. The library was made from cDNA and included unique molecular identifiers. TCRdb ran MiXCR on the PCR reads and lists one entry per CDR3 protein. The sample carries hundreds of thousands of distinct CDR3 sequences, more than 50% recorded once. Source material: blood. The receptors shown here come from a girl aged 2 to 9 with multiple sclerosis.

This chain links TRBV7-2 with TRBJ1-2, with D possibly matching TRBD1 (6 bases). The CDR3 runs to 14 residues. The V end lost 5 bases, the J end lost 8 bases, and 18 bases lay between the germline ends. Germline CDR1 is SGHTA and CDR2 is FQGNSA. CDR3 region: CASSPNLPTGGYTF. The CDR3 region has the DNA TGTGCCAGCAGCCCGAACCTACCTACAGGGGGCTACACCTTC.

V and J are TRBV5-1 and TRBJ2-3, with 8 bases fitting TRBD1. The germline gives CDR1 SGHRS, CDR2 YFSETQ. The CDR3 runs to 14 residues. The J segment lost 5 bases and the V segment lost 4 bases, leaving 6 bases of the junction unmatched. This CDR3 is CASSPGTGLDTQYF. The CDR3 region has the DNA TGCGCCAGCAGCCCCGGGACAGGATTAGATACGCAGTATTTT.

CDR3 in DNA: TGTGCCAGCAGCGTAGTCCCAGGGCAGGATTGGGGTCAAGAGACCCAGTACTTC. It encodes CASSVVPGQDWGQETQYF. The rearrangement joins TRBV9 to TRBJ2-5; possible D gene TRBD1, 5 bases. V was shortened by 0 bases and J by 2 bases, with 20 bases between the two germline ends. Germline loops: CDR1 SGDLS, CDR2 YYNGEE. CDR3 size: 18 residues.

The rearrangement links TRBV7-2 to TRBJ2-3, with 10 bases matching TRBD2. Unmatched junction bases numbered 11, after V lost 5 bases and J lost 6 bases. The CDR3 contains 16 residues. CDR1 is SGHTA and CDR2 is FQGNSA in the germline V gene. The DNA for the CDR3 is TGTGCCAGCAGCCAGAAAAGCGGGAGGGCCCCGGATACGCAGTATTTT. Translated: CASSQKSGRAPDTQYF.

The gene calls are TRBV6-6 and TRBJ2-5; 10 nucleotides line up with TRBD1. CDR3 size: 15 residues. J lost 4 bases, V lost 4 bases, and 6 bases had no gene match. Germline values: CDR1 MNHNY, CDR2 SVGAGI (reference sequence). CDR3 loop: CASSSDRGLPETQYF. In DNA, the CDR3 is TGTGCCAGCAGTTCTGACAGGGGGCTCCCAGAGACCCAGTACTTC.

The J gene is TRBJ2-1, the V gene TRBV19; 11 positions match TRBD2. The CDR3 extends over 15 amino acids. The germline CDR1 and CDR2 sequences are LNHDA and SQIVND (reference sequence). Unmatched junction bases numbered 7, after V lost 5 bases and J lost 7 bases. This chain's CDR3 is CASSATSGVRNEQFF. DNA for the CDR3: TGTGCCAGTAGTGCGACTAGCGGGGTGAGAAATGAGCAGTTCTTC.

The chain recombines TRBV4-1 with TRBJ2-5, with TRBD1 matching 7 bases. The ends lost 0 bases at V and 5 bases at J; junction bases unmatched: 6. Per germline, CDR1 MGHRA and CDR2 YSYEKL. The CDR3 length is 15 residues. The CDR3 region is CASSQEGQWPETQYF. The CDR3 coding sequence is TGCGCCAGCAGCCAAGAGGGACAGTGGCCGGAGACCCAGTACTTC.

This clonotype showed up just a few times. The rearrangement joins TRBV24-1 to TRBJ2-6, with 9 bases fitting TRBD1. Germline CDR1 and CDR2: KGHDR and SFDVKD. CDR3 length equals 16 residues. With 7 bases clipped from V and 2 bases from J, the junction kept 5 bases outside the gene matches. CDR3 amino acids: CATRITGGAGANVLTF. As DNA, the CDR3 is TGTGCCACCAGAATCACAGGGGGCGCTGGGGCCAACGTCCTGACTTTC.

In its sample, this clonotype was seen once. A read error may produce the germline difference seen at one junction end. The V gene is TRBV4-2, the J gene TRBJ2-1, with D maybe TRBD1 (8 bases). CDR3 length: 17 amino acids. Germline assignment: CDR1 LGHNA and CDR2 YNFKEQ. The CDR3 DNA reads as TGTGCCAGCAGCCAAGCAGGGGGCGGGGGTTCGAACAATGAGCAGGTCTTC. This codes for CASSQAGGGGSNNEQVF.

V is TRBV28 and J is TRBJ2-1; 7 bases align to TRBD1. J lost 3 bases, V lost 8 bases, and 7 bases had no gene match. This CDR3 region has 14 residues. Germline V CDR1 and CDR2: MDHEN, SYDVKM. The CDR3: CASFTGALYNEQFF. Here the CDR3 DNA reads TGTGCCAGCTTTACAGGGGCCCTCTACAATGAGCAGTTCTTC.

The chain is built from TRBV20-1 and TRBJ2-7, with D tentatively TRBD1 or TRBD2 (5 bases each). The CDR3 has 13 residues. Germline V gives CDR1 DFQATT, CDR2 SNEGSKA (reference sequence). V was shortened by 5 bases and J by 3 bases, with 14 bases between the two germline ends. The CDR3 sequence: CSAGGRASYEQYF. DNA for the CDR3: TGCAGTGCTGGAGGCAGGGCCAGCTACGAGCAGTACTTC.

This chain links TRBV20-1 with TRBJ2-7; maybe TRBD2 (5 bases). CDR3 length: 13 residues. Germline assignment: CDR1 DFQATT and CDR2 SNEGSKA (reference sequence). Trimming removed 2 bases from V and 3 bases from J, with 11 bases in between. This chain's CDR3 is CSARLPGYYEQYF. Written as DNA, the CDR3 is TGCAGTGCTAGACTCCCGGGATACTACGAGCAGTACTTC.

CDR3 sequence: CSVYPPGTEYKYF. CDR3 DNA sequence: TGCAGCGTTTACCCGCCTGGGACGGAGTACAAGTACTTC. V is TRBV29-1 and J is TRBJ2-7; D possibly matches TRBD1 or TRBD2 (5 bases each). This CDR3 spans 13 amino acids. The V gene's germline CDR1 is SQVTM and CDR2 ANQGSEA. V was clipped by 5 bases and J by 11 bases, with 22 bases between them.

V gene TRBV15 combines with J gene TRBJ2-5, with TRBD1 matching over 7 bases. Trimming cost V 0 bases and J 7 bases; bases outside gene matches: 8. The CDR3 contains 15 residues. Germline CDR1 and CDR2: LNHNV and YYDKDF (reference sequence). This CDR3 is CATSRDRQGIGTQYF. The CDR3 DNA reads as TGTGCCACCAGCAGAGATCGACAGGGTATTGGGACCCAGTACTTC.

Comments on this clonotype: The junction departs from the called germline gene at one end, perhaps through a read error. V and J are TRBV29-1 and TRBJ2-1; no definite D call. The CDR3 contains 14 residues. Per germline, CDR1 SQVTM and CDR2 ANQGSEA. The CDR3 bases are TGCAGCGTTGAAAGGTCGCATACCTATAATGAGCAGTTCTTC. Residues: CSVERSHTYNEQFF.

This clonotype came up a few times. The chain has TRBV20-1 and TRBJ1-1; D is ambiguous. Looked up from germline, CDR1 is DFQATT and CDR2 is SNEGSKA (reference sequence). This CDR3 spans 10 amino acids. The V gene lost 6 bases and the J gene lost 4 bases, with 6 bases spanning the gap. This chain's CDR3 is CSAGSTEAFF. The CDR3 coding sequence is TGCAGTGCAGGGAGCACTGAAGCTTTCTTT.

This chain links TRBV11-3 with TRBJ2-1, with D unresolved. V was trimmed by 1 base and J by 5 bases, leaving 9 bases between them. This CDR3 has 14 amino acids. CDR1 SGHNT and CDR2 YENEEA come from the germline V gene. The CDR3 region has the DNA TGTGCCAGCAGCTTAGGGCAGACCCACAATGAGCAGTTCTTC. Translation: CASSLGQTHNEQFF.

This clonotype has a handful of counts. The chain has TRBV5-6 and TRBJ2-3; no firm D call. This CDR3 region has 14 residues. Germline CDR1 SGHDT, CDR2 YYEEEE. V lost 1 base and J 3 bases, leaving 9 bases between the germline ends. The chain's CDR3 is CASSLTAATDTQYF. The CDR3 DNA reads as TGTGCCAGCAGCTTGACGGCGGCGACAGATACGCAGTATTTT.

This clonotype was counted a few times. The rearrangement uses TRBV5-1 and TRBJ2-1; D not certain. Deletions cut 3 bases from V and 7 bases from J, with 11 bases between. The CDR3 totals 13 residues. CDR1 is SGHRS and CDR2 is YFSETQ in the germline V gene. CDR3 coding DNA: TGCGCCAGCAGCTCCCCCCCTGGGAATGAGCAGTTCTTC. This encodes CASSSPPGNEQFF.

A single count supports this clonotype. The chain recombines TRBV12-3 or TRBV12-4 with TRBJ1-5; tentatively, D is TRBD1 (5 bases). Trimming removed 6 bases from V and 6 bases from J, with 9 bases in between. The CDR3 sequence is 12 residues long. The CDR3: CASRYGTQPQHF. CDR3 sequence (DNA): TGTGCCAGCAGGTACGGGACTCAGCCCCAGCATTTT.

This clonotype was seen only a few times. The chain uses TRBV6-5 and TRBJ1-5; 8 nucleotides align to TRBD1. CDR3 length: 14 residues. The germline V gene encodes CDR1 MNHEY and CDR2 SVGAGI. Losses at the gene ends were 4 bases for V and 5 bases for J; bases not matched to a gene: 4. The CDR3 DNA reads TGTGCCAGCAGTTCTTTGACAGGGGATCAGCCCCAGCATTTT. It encodes CASSSLTGDQPQHF.

The V and J genes are TRBV24-1 and TRBJ2-3, with D maybe TRBD2 (5 bases). The germline gives CDR1 KGHDR, CDR2 SFDVKD. V lost 0 bases and J 6 bases, leaving 9 bases between the germline ends. The CDR3 totals 14 residues. DNA of the CDR3: TGTGCCACCAGTGATTTGAGGCGCGGGGATACGCAGTATTTT. As protein: CATSDLRRGDTQYF.